The T cell receptor (beta chain) under discussion was sequenced for a study of glioma-infiltrating T cells after dendritic cell vaccination. Study summary: Autologous tumor lysate was loaded overnight onto monocyte-derived dendritic cells grown seven days with IL-4 and GM-CSF. Patients received three intradermal dendritic cell vaccine injections at biweekly intervals.

Of note for this clone: Its matching antigen is unknown.

The method was immunoSEQ multiplex PCR; TCRdb's version includes in-frame clones alone and lacks a portion of them. The repertoire has more than 95,000 clones, 81% of them found once; the top ten carry 9.5% to 15%. Germline-derived CDR1 and CDR2 are MNHEY and SMNVEV (reference sequence). V lost 2 bases to trimming and J lost 3 bases, with 14 bases between them. CDR3 length: 15 amino acids. Study-wide findings and caveats: Patients with more pretreatment TILs had longer time to progression and survival. The cohort had few patients with full blood and tumor sets.

The receptor was isolated from a human donor with glioblastoma. Sequenced here: blood, sampled before dendritic cell vaccination. The V call is TRBV27, the J call TRBJ2-7; weak D call: TRBD1 (5 bases). CDR3 DNA: TGTGCCAGCAGTTTAAAAGACAGAATGGGCTACGAGCAGTACTTC. Its translation: CASSLKDRMGYEQYF.